This TCR beta chain was captured by sequencing in a study of T cell responses to AZD1222 COVID-19 vaccine. Study-level information: Second doses at about 4 or about 12 weeks were pooled. Study results and caveats: There were repertoire samples only from the period after the peak T cell response. Regions 160-218 and 743-854 dominated among vaccine-associated CD4 TCRs spanning spike. The donor cohort was predominantly white British with a female majority, and clonal diversity may have been underestimated.

The CDR3 totals 13 residues. The ends were cut back, 6 bases at V and 0 bases at J, with 12 bases in the middle. The germline V gene has CDR1 SQVTM and CDR2 ANQGSEA. Libraries were prepared by immunoSEQ multiplex PCR; TCRdb keeps only in-frame clonotypes and omits some of them. The sample consists of some 110,000 clones, roughly 82% of them appearing once. Comments on this clone: Its target is not known.

This receptor was taken from an adult in good health. The J gene is TRBJ2-7, the V gene TRBV29-1, with D possibly TRBD2 on 5 matching bases. The sequenced sample was peripheral blood, obtained on day 0 of AZD1222 vaccination. CDR3 sequence: CSVRTSGSYEQYF. The CDR3 region has the DNA TGCAGCGTCCGGACTTCGGGCTCCTACGAGCAGTACTTC.